A single sample is the source of the 3 T cell receptor beta chains below, sequenced in a study of CD8 T cells in Susac syndrome (dated by TCRdb to about 2019). The library was generated by the immunoSEQ multiplex PCR assay. RNA was extracted using the RNeasy kit, and roughly 0.5 to 1 microgram was reverse transcribed with random hexamers. TCRdb reprocessing: public reads trimmed at Q25 with fastp, clones called with MiXCR, in-frame beta chains kept. Rows with one shared CDR3 protein collapse into an entry with the most common genes and DNA. This sample gives some 120,000 distinct CDR3 sequences in total; roughly 92% of them show up just once. The ten top clones hold roughly 0.12% of the sample. Input material: CD8+ T cells from PBMCs. Receptors were obtained from a human donor in good health.

This chain connects TRBV29-1 to TRBJ2-5, with 9 bases aligning to TRBD1. The CDR3 loop spans 14 amino acids. V shed 5 bases, J shed 7 bases, and the junction held 11 bases outside the gene matches. Germline lookup yields CDR1 SQVTM and CDR2 ANQGSEA. In nucleotides, the CDR3 is TGCAGCGTTTCCGGGACAGGGACGGCGGGGACCCAGTACTTC. Amino acids: CSVSGTGTAGTQYF.

This clonotype appeared a single time. The chain combines TRBV7-2 with TRBJ2-5; weak D call: TRBD1 (6 bases). Trimming left V 0 bases short and J 2 bases short, with 16 bases between. The CDR3 is 17 residues long. CDR1 SGHTA and CDR2 FQGNSA come from the germline V gene. The CDR3 DNA is TGTGCCAGCAGCTTAGCGGCGTTTGGGGGCTGGCAAGAGACCCAGTACTTC. Translated: CASSLAAFGGWQETQYF.

The chain recombines TRBV11-2 with TRBJ2-4; D assignment may be TRBD1 or TRBD2 (6 bases each). The CDR3 has 13 amino acids. In germline, CDR1 is SGHAT, CDR2 FQNNGV. V was cut by 0 bases and J by 7 bases, with 7 bases left in between. CDR3 in amino acids: CASSLEGGNIQYF. The CDR3 bases are TGTGCCAGCAGCTTAGAGGGGGGCAACATTCAGTACTTC.